Below, 32 T cell receptor beta chains from the same sample are listed, as sequenced in a study of CXCR3-negative and CXCR3-positive naive CD8 T cells (dated 2019 in TCRdb). The full study reports these points: TRB CDR3s from CXCR3-positive naive cells showed higher hydrophobicity (lower Kidera factor 4), lower energy, and higher strength and volume indices than CXCR3-negative naive cells.

TCRdb lists the instrument as NextSeq 550. The Human TCR Profiling Kit (MiLaboratory) was used to prepare UMI-labeled 5' RACE TRB cDNA libraries. TCRdb reanalyzed the reads, keeping one entry per CDR3 protein sequence and omitting DNA. The sample's clone listing holds some 60,000 distinct CDR3 sequences. The ten largest clones take up around 0.5% of the sample. Antigens of these TCRs are unknown. The sample taken for sequencing was naive CXCR3+ CD8+ T cells from blood. The sample's cell subset or site label, decoded: CD45RO-CCR7+CD27+CD95- naive CD8+ T cells expressing CXCR3 (TNR3+). Receptors originate from a human donor in good health. Some clones in this sample may be carry-over from other donors' samples.

The chain combines TRBV4-1 with TRBJ1-1; TCRdb's assignment of TRBD1 cannot be checked, as there is no DNA. The germline V gene encodes CDR1 MGHRA and CDR2 YSYEKL. The CDR3 runs 15 residues. The CDR3 sequence is CASSMLQGLNTEAFF.

This chain uses TRBV28 with TRBJ1-5. Germline assignment: CDR1 MDHEN and CDR2 SYDVKM. The CDR3 has 14 residues. The CDR3 region is CASRVGSDNQPQHF.

V and J are TRBV15 and TRBJ1-1; the D call from TCRdb, TRBD1, cannot be confirmed without DNA. CDR1 LNHNV and CDR2 YYDKDF come from the germline V gene (reference sequence). The CDR3 runs to 14 residues. CDR3 residues: CATSKDRGSTEAFF.

The genes are TRBV27 and TRBJ2-1; TCRdb's D call of TRBD2 is untestable without DNA. The CDR3 runs 18 residues. Germline CDR1 MNHEY, CDR2 SMNVEV (reference sequence). CDR3 amino acids: CASSPFSGPSGGPGEQFF.

This chain uses TRBV4-3 with TRBJ2-5; the D call of TRBD1 rests on TCRdb alone, since no DNA is present to check it. The germline V gene encodes CDR1 LGHNA and CDR2 YSLEER. The CDR3 runs to 15 residues. CDR3 loop: CASSQDRVGSGAQYF.

The genes are TRBV20-1 and TRBJ2-3; TCRdb designates TRBD1, a call that cannot be tested without DNA. This CDR3 comprises 15 residues. Germline-derived CDR1 and CDR2 are DFQATT and SNEGSKA (reference sequence). Here the CDR3 reads CSAPSLGSGAGTQYF.

The CDR3 region is CASSLPPGTSGRAENYNEQFF. The chain links TRBV7-6 to TRBJ2-1; TCRdb picks TRBD2, but there is no DNA to check that call. The CDR3 loop spans 21 amino acids. Germline CDR1 and CDR2: SGHVS and FNYEAQ.

The chain employs TRBV4-3 and TRBJ2-7. This CDR3 contains 18 residues. Germline CDR1 LGHNA, CDR2 YSLEER. The CDR3 sequence is CASSQAFALWRGHYEQYF.

The CDR3 reads CASNGEPSGANEQFF. V gene TRBV7-3 combines with J gene TRBJ2-1; the D gene TCRdb calls, TRBD2, cannot be checked with no DNA. Germline V gene data show CDR1 as SGHTA and CDR2 as FQGTGA. The CDR3 is made up of 15 amino acids.

The chain uses TRBV29-1 and TRBJ1-2. Germline V gene data show CDR1 as SQVTM and CDR2 as ANQGSEA. CDR3 length: 13 amino acids. The CDR3 loop reads CSVEKLEGSGYTF.

The J gene is TRBJ2-7, the V gene TRBV29-1; TCRdb picks TRBD1, but there is no DNA to check that call. Germline-derived CDR1 and CDR2 are SQVTM and ANQGSEA. There are 14 residues in the CDR3. CDR3 residues: CSVERPGQPYEQYF.

V gene TRBV12-5 combines with J gene TRBJ2-1; TCRdb calls TRBD1, which cannot be checked without DNA. The CDR3 extends over 16 amino acids. The germline V gene has CDR1 LGHNT and CDR2 FRNRAP. The chain's CDR3 is CASGGAGTGAYNEQFF.

The chain uses TRBV6-2 or TRBV6-3 and TRBJ2-1. Per the germline V gene, CDR1 is MNHEY and CDR2 is SVGEGT. The CDR3 is 15 residues long. CDR3: CASRSERSSYNEQFF.

The chain recombines TRBV6-6 with TRBJ2-3; TCRdb's D call of TRBD1 is untestable without DNA. The V gene's germline CDR1 is MNHNY and CDR2 SVGAGI (reference sequence). The CDR3 totals 19 residues. CDR3 loop: CASSYPQLPPDSFTDTQYF.

The genes are TRBV7-9 and TRBJ2-7; there is no DNA to check the TCRdb D call of TRBD1. The CDR3 spans 14 residues. Germline V lookup: CDR1 SEHNR, CDR2 FQNEAQ (reference sequence). CDR3 loop: CARSETGAYYEQYF.

The chain recombines TRBV21-1 with TRBJ1-2; checking the TCRdb D call of TRBD1 is not possible without DNA. TRBV21-1 corresponds to a pseudogene. This CDR3 is built from 13 residues. The CDR3 protein is CASSIRPPYGYTF.

This sequence joins TRBV19 and TRBJ1-1; TCRdb gives TRBD1 as the D gene, but with no DNA this cannot be confirmed. CDR1 LNHDA and CDR2 SQIVND come from the germline V gene (reference sequence). The CDR3 loop spans 13 amino acids. The CDR3 loop is CASRLGANTEAFF.

This CDR3 is CASSILTDPYTEAFF. V usage is TRBV19 and J usage is TRBJ1-1. Per the germline V gene, CDR1 is LNHDA and CDR2 is SQIVND (reference sequence). There are 15 residues in the CDR3.

The chain combines TRBV12-3 or TRBV12-4 with TRBJ2-1; TCRdb proposes TRBD1, but this gene call is untestable without DNA. The CDR3 is made up of 16 amino acids. The CDR3 loop is CASSNAGDRQYNEQFF.

The rearrangement uses TRBV5-1 and TRBJ1-1; TCRdb picks TRBD1, but there is no DNA to check that call. The CDR3 is 14 amino acids. Germline values: CDR1 SGHRS, CDR2 YFSETQ. CDR3 protein: CASSWTTGEVEAFF. Supplemented by reference TRBV5-1 and TRBJ1-1, the full variable domain reads KAGVTQTPRYLIKTRGQQVTLSCSPISGHRSVSWYQQTPGQGLQFLFEYFSETQRNKGNFPGRFSGRQFSNSRSEMNVSTLELGDSALYLCASSWTTGEVEAFFGQGTRLTVV.

This chain connects TRBV7-9 to TRBJ2-1; TCRdb picks TRBD1, but there is no DNA to check that call. The germline V gene has CDR1 SEHNR and CDR2 FQNEAQ (reference sequence). The CDR3 sequence is 17 residues long. Here the CDR3 reads CASSSPEARGAYNEQFF.

This chain joins TRBV14 and TRBJ2-7. Germline CDR1 and CDR2: SGHDN and FVKESK. This CDR3 is 15 amino acids long. CDR3 protein: CASSQAAGDTYEQYF.

This sequence joins TRBV9 and TRBJ1-2; the TCRdb call, TRBD1, lacks DNA for checking. There are 13 residues in the CDR3. Germline V gene sequence: CDR1 SGDLS, CDR2 YYNGEE. This CDR3 reads CASSGTGGYGYTF.

The chain links TRBV7-9 to TRBJ1-2; checking the TCRdb D call of TRBD1 is not possible without DNA. Germline V gene lookup returns CDR1 SEHNR and CDR2 FQNEAQ (reference sequence). The CDR3 has 14 residues. The CDR3: CASSPGTAHYGYTF.

The chain employs TRBV29-1 and TRBJ2-7; TCRdb's D call of TRBD1 is untestable without DNA. CDR3 length equals 15 residues. Per the germline V gene, CDR1 is SQVTM and CDR2 is ANQGSEA. This CDR3 is CSVVDSTGASYVVYF.

V gene TRBV29-1 combines with J gene TRBJ1-1; TCRdb's assignment of TRBD1 cannot be checked, as there is no DNA. CDR1 is SQVTM and CDR2 is ANQGSEA in the germline V gene. The CDR3 runs 13 residues. The CDR3 sequence: CSAAQGANTEAFF.

The J gene is TRBJ1-1, the V gene TRBV30; TCRdb picks TRBD1, but there is no DNA to check that call. This CDR3 is built from 14 residues. Germline CDR1 is GTSNPN and CDR2 is SVGIG (reference sequence). This CDR3 reads CAWASGAGNTEAFF.

This chain links TRBV20-1 with TRBJ2-2; the TRBD1 assignment by TCRdb is unverifiable without DNA. From germline, CDR1 is DFQATT and CDR2 SNEGSKA (reference sequence). The CDR3 extends over 13 amino acids. CDR3 in amino acids: CSAARGVTGELFF.

This CDR3 reads CASSRGESSYNEQFF. The chain couples TRBV4-3 to TRBJ2-1; TCRdb proposes TRBD1, but this gene call is untestable without DNA. Germline CDR1 is LGHNA and CDR2 is YSLEER. The CDR3 contains 15 residues.

The rearrangement links TRBV15 to TRBJ1-1; the D call of TRBD1 rests on TCRdb alone, since no DNA is present to check it. This CDR3 is 14 amino acids long. Germline CDR1 and CDR2: LNHNV and YYDKDF (reference sequence). The CDR3: CATSRPTGGTEAFF.

The chain has TRBV29-1 and TRBJ2-7; TCRdb selects TRBD1, and the lack of DNA leaves this call unchecked. This CDR3 is built from 11 residues. Germline lookup yields CDR1 SQVTM and CDR2 ANQGSEA. This chain's CDR3 is CSVLGGGEQYF.

V gene TRBV29-1 combines with J gene TRBJ2-7; the TRBD1 assignment by TCRdb is unverifiable without DNA. This CDR3 region has 12 residues. Germline V gives CDR1 SQVTM, CDR2 ANQGSEA. Here the CDR3 reads CSVRDRTSEQYF.